Below, 31 T cell receptor beta chains from the same sample are listed, as sequenced in a study of cytomegalovirus exposure and HLA in healthy donors. The primer mix had 60 Vbeta and 13 Jbeta primers. Generated by immunoSEQ multiplex PCR, the TCRdb table keeps only in-frame clones and is missing some. The sample holds 100,000 to 150,000 clones. Sequencing was carried out using PBMCs. These receptors were obtained from a woman aged 40 to 49 in good health and CMV-seronegative.

V usage is TRBV28 and J usage is TRBJ1-3, with 8 bases identical to TRBD1. CDR1 MDHEN and CDR2 SYDVKM come from the germline V gene. V lost 5 bases, J lost 10 bases, and 10 bases stayed unmatched. The CDR3 extends over 14 amino acids. The CDR3: CASSLITGGETIYF. The CDR3 nucleotides are TGTGCCAGCAGTCTTATTACAGGGGGAGAAACCATATATTTT.

The rearrangement links TRBV6-6 to TRBJ1-2; D gene ambiguous. Germline loops: CDR1 MNHNY, CDR2 SVGAGI (reference sequence). This CDR3 has 14 amino acids. V lost 0 bases to trimming and J lost 2 bases, with 7 bases between them. This CDR3 is CASSYSRQNYGYTF. CDR3 nucleotide sequence: TGTGCCAGCAGTTACTCGAGGCAGAACTATGGCTACACCTTC.

CDR3 coding DNA: TGTGCCAGCTCACCATCGGACAGGGGCGAGCAGTACTTC. This encodes CASSPSDRGEQYF. The rearrangement uses TRBV18 and TRBJ2-7; TRBD1 matches 9 bases. This CDR3 comprises 13 residues. V lost 2 bases and J lost 6; bases outside the gene matches: 2. Germline CDR1 reads KGHSH; CDR2 reads LQKENI. The whole variable domain, filled in from reference TRBV18 and TRBJ2-7, reads NAGVMQNPRHLVRRRGQEARLRCSPMKGHSHVYWYRQLPEEGLKFMVYLQKENIIDESGMPKERFSAEFPKEGPSILRIQQVVRGDSAAYFCASSPSDRGEQYFGPGTRLTVT.

The chain has TRBV14 and TRBJ1-4; no clear D. Germline V gives CDR1 SGHDN, CDR2 FVKESK. The CDR3 covers 16 residues. Trimming stripped 0 bases from V and 8 bases from J, with 16 bases between. The CDR3 DNA sequence: TGTGCCAGCAGCCAAGAAGTCCGCGGGCTAGGAGAAAAACTGTTTTTT. Residues: CASSQEVRGLGEKLFF. Using reference TRBV14 and TRBJ1-4 for the parts outside the CDR3, the full variable domain is EAGVTQFPSHSVIEKGQTVTLRCDPISGHDNLYWYRRVMGKEIKFLLHFVKESKQDESGMPNNRFLAERTGGTYSTLKVQPAELEDSGVYFCASSQEVRGLGEKLFFGSGTQLSVL.

The genes are TRBV2 and TRBJ1-5; D is undetermined. The germline CDR1 and CDR2 sequences are SNHLY and FYNNEI. Trimming shortened V by 1 base and J by 0 bases, and 4 bases separated the two germline ends. The CDR3 runs to 14 residues. For the CDR3, the DNA is TGTGCCAGCAGTGAAGATAGTAGCAATCAGCCCCAGCATTTT. This translates into CASSEDSSNQPQHF.

The rearrangement uses TRBV4-3 and TRBJ2-7; TRBD2 agrees at 15 bases. The junction had 8 bases not matched to a gene; V was cut back by 1 base and J by 4 bases. CDR1 and CDR2 from the germline V gene are LGHNA and YSLEER. The CDR3 loop spans 18 amino acids. The CDR3 protein is CASSQGTSGGASGYEQYF. CDR3 DNA sequence: TGCGCCAGCAGCCAAGGGACTAGCGGGGGGGCATCGGGGTACGAGCAGTACTTC.

This chain connects TRBV19 to TRBJ1-4, with D possibly TRBD1 on 6 matching bases. The CDR3 runs to 13 residues. V shed 7 bases and J shed 8 bases, with 14 bases lying between them. Germline loops: CDR1 LNHDA, CDR2 SQIVND (reference sequence). CDR3 DNA: TGTGCCAGTATGCAGGGGAACGAGGAAAAACTGTTTTTT. This sequence encodes CASMQGNEEKLFF.

The chain recombines TRBV7-3 with TRBJ1-1; 7 bases are shared with TRBD1. V lost 5 bases to trimming and J lost 4 bases; unmatched junction nucleotides: 7. The germline gives CDR1 SGHTA, CDR2 FQGTGA. The CDR3 contains 14 residues. The CDR3 nucleotides are TGTGCCAGCAGCCTCACAGGGGCGGCCACTGAAGCTTTCTTT. This encodes CASSLTGAATEAFF.

The genes are TRBV18 and TRBJ1-1; the match to TRBD1 covers 8 bases. This CDR3 region has 15 residues. Per germline, CDR1 KGHSH and CDR2 LQKENI. The junction had 7 bases not matched to a gene; V was cut back by 3 bases and J by 4 bases. The CDR3 loop is CASSPRDRQGTEAFF. DNA for the CDR3: TGTGCCAGCTCACCGAGGGACAGGCAGGGCACTGAAGCTTTCTTT.

The chain employs TRBV4-3 and TRBJ1-2, with TRBD1 as a possible D gene (6 bases). Trimming shortened V by 1 base and J by 8 bases, and 14 bases separated the two germline ends. Germline V gene lookup returns CDR1 LGHNA and CDR2 YSLEER. This CDR3 spans 14 amino acids. CDR3 amino acids: CASSQVGRRGGYTF. The DNA for the CDR3 is TGCGCCAGCAGCCAAGTAGGCCGCAGGGGCGGCTACACCTTC.

V gene TRBV5-5 combines with J gene TRBJ2-7, with a weak D call TRBD2 (5 bases). Deletions cut 1 base from V and 0 bases from J, with 11 bases between. This CDR3 has 15 residues. Germline-derived CDR1 and CDR2 are SGHKS and YYEKEE (reference sequence). The CDR3: CASSLILEGSYEQYV. CDR3 bases: TGTGCCAGCAGCTTGATACTTGAGGGCTCCTACGAGCAGTACGTC.

V and J are TRBV19 and TRBJ1-1; maybe TRBD1 (6 bases). The V gene lost 1 base and the J gene lost 11 bases, with 20 bases spanning the gap. CDR1 and CDR2 (germline): LNHDA, SQIVND (reference sequence). There are 15 residues in the CDR3. The CDR3 DNA reads as TGTGCCAGTAGTATAGCCCCGGGAGGGGGTCTAGATGCTTTCTTT. The encoded protein is CASSIAPGGGLDAFF.

The chain uses TRBV20-1 and TRBJ2-3; D unresolved. The CDR3 totals 11 residues. Germline assignment: CDR1 DFQATT and CDR2 SNEGSKA (reference sequence). V was clipped by 6 bases and J by 2 bases, with 6 bases between them. In nucleotides, the CDR3 is TGCAGTGCCCCCCTCACAGATACGCAGTATTTT. This gives the protein CSAPLTDTQYF.

The J gene is TRBJ1-2, the V gene TRBV11-1; 8 nucleotides agree with TRBD1. Trimming removed 5 bases from V and 10 bases from J; junction bases left unmatched: 9. The CDR3 is 13 residues long. The germline V gene has CDR1 SGHAT and CDR2 FQDESV (reference sequence). The CDR3 reads CASSLGQALDYTF. As DNA, the CDR3 is TGTGCCAGCAGCCTGGGACAGGCCTTGGACTACACCTTC. Full variable domain (remainder filled in from reference TRBV11-1 and TRBJ1-2): EAEVAQSPRYKITEKSQAVAFWCDPISGHATLYWYRQILGQGPELLVQFQDESVVDDSQLPKDRFSAERLKGVDSTLKIQPAELGDSAMYLCASSLGQALDYTFGSGTRLTVV.

The chain is built from TRBV18 and TRBJ1-1, with TRBD1 identical over 8 bases. Trimming took 3 bases from V and 1 from J; bases not matched to a gene: 4. The CDR3 spans 15 residues. Germline V gene data show CDR1 as KGHSH and CDR2 as LQKENI. CDR3 sequence (DNA): TGTGCCAGCTCACCGGACAGGGCCACGAACACTGAAGCTTTCTTT. Translation gives CASSPDRATNTEAFF.

The V and J genes are TRBV29-1 and TRBJ2-3; D is perhaps TRBD2 (5 bases). V was clipped by 8 bases and J by 4 bases, with 13 bases between them. The CDR3 sequence is 12 residues long. Per the germline V gene, CDR1 is SQVTM and CDR2 is ANQGSEA. The CDR3 is CSPPRASDTQYF. The CDR3 bases are TGCAGCCCCCCGCGGGCCTCAGATACGCAGTATTTT.

In nucleotides, the CDR3 is TGTGCCAGCAGCTCGCGGGTGGGCTCTGGAAACACCATATATTTT. This translates into CASSSRVGSGNTIYF. V gene TRBV7-9 combines with J gene TRBJ1-3; D is ambiguous. Germline loops: CDR1 SEHNR, CDR2 FQNEAQ (reference sequence). The CDR3 is made up of 15 amino acids. V lost 4 bases, J lost 0 bases, and 10 bases lay in between. The whole variable domain, remainder taken from reference TRBV7-9 and TRBJ1-3, is DTGVSQNPRHKITKRGQNVTFRCDPISEHNRLYWYRQTLGQGPEFLTYFQNEAQLEKSRLLSDRFSAERPKGSFSTLEIQRTEQGDSAMYLCASSSRVGSGNTIYFGEGSWLTVV.

CDR3 sequence (DNA): TGTGCCAGTAGTATAGGGAACAGGGGGTCCGGGGAGCTGTTTTTT. Its translation is CASSIGNRGSGELFF. The chain recombines TRBV19 with TRBJ2-2; 8 bases match TRBD1. CDR1 and CDR2 (germline): LNHDA, SQIVND (reference sequence). The trim removed 1 base at V and 6 bases at J, leaving 4 bases unmatched. This CDR3 has 15 amino acids.

This chain connects TRBV5-1 to TRBJ1-5; 9 bases fit TRBD1. From germline, CDR1 is SGHRS and CDR2 YFSETQ. The CDR3 length is 14 residues. Germline trimming cut 5 bases from V and 7 bases from J; bases unmatched to any gene: 7. The CDR3 region has the DNA TGCGCCAGCAGTGTGGACAGGGGAGGACAGCCCCAGCATTTT. It yields the protein CASSVDRGGQPQHF.

V gene TRBV7-8 combines with J gene TRBJ1-1; unclear D gene. The CDR3 extends over 13 amino acids. The V and J ends lost 1 base and 10 bases respectively, with 13 bases between them. Germline lookup yields CDR1 SGHVS and CDR2 FQNEAQ. The CDR3 DNA sequence: TGTGCCAGCAGCTTAGTCGCGGGGTTGGGAGCTTTCTTT. It is translated as CASSLVAGLGAFF. Variable domain in full (rest from reference TRBV7-8 and TRBJ1-1): GAGVSQSPRYKVAKRGQDVALRCDPISGHVSLFWYQQALGQGPEFLTYFQNEAQLDKSGLPSDRFFAERPEGSVSTLKIQRTQQEDSAVYLCASSLVAGLGAFFGQGTRLTVV.

The chain's CDR3 is CATLTGALNTEAFF. The CDR3 DNA follows: TGTGCCACCTTGACAGGGGCCCTCAACACTGAAGCTTTCTTT. The rearrangement links TRBV19 to TRBJ1-1; TRBD1 matches 8 bases. CDR3 length: 14 amino acids. Trimming took 10 bases from V and 2 from J; bases not matched to a gene: 9. The V gene's germline CDR1 is LNHDA and CDR2 SQIVND (reference sequence).

The V gene is TRBV6-1, the J gene TRBJ2-3; TRBD2 matches 15 bases. Germline-derived CDR1 and CDR2 are MNHNS and SASEGT. V lost 7 bases and J lost 5; bases outside the gene matches: 4. CDR3 length equals 15 residues. The CDR3 spells CASTGTSGGLDTQYF. CDR3 sequence (DNA): TGTGCCAGCACCGGGACTAGCGGGGGGCTAGATACGCAGTATTTT.

This chain uses TRBV6-1 with TRBJ2-5, with D perhaps TRBD1 (6 bases). The J call is in doubt because the DNA end fits TRBJ2-7 better. Per germline, CDR1 MNHNS and CDR2 SASEGT. There are 15 residues in the CDR3. For the CDR3, the DNA is TGTGCCAGCAGTGGCCTCCGGGACACCACCTACGAGCAGTACTTC. Translation gives CASSGLRDTTYEQYF.

J is TRBJ1-4 and V is TRBV6-5; tentatively, D is TRBD1 (5 bases). V was cut by 2 bases and J by 2 bases, with 9 bases left in between. CDR3 length: 15 residues. From germline, CDR1 is MNHEY and CDR2 SVGAGI. The CDR3 coding sequence is TGTGCCAGCAGTTACAGGGGCCCGACTAATGAAAAACTGTTTTTT. This gives the protein CASSYRGPTNEKLFF.

The chain combines TRBV6-6 with TRBJ1-2; 10 bases are a match to TRBD1. The CDR3 is 16 residues long. Per the germline V gene, CDR1 is MNHNY and CDR2 is SVGAGI (reference sequence). V lost 2 bases, J lost 8 bases, and 11 bases stayed unmatched. The CDR3, as DNA: TGTGCCAGCAGTTACACTGGGACAGGGGAAAGAAGCGGCTACACCTTC. This encodes CASSYTGTGERSGYTF.

The chain couples TRBV19 to TRBJ1-2, with TRBD1 as a possible D gene (5 bases). Germline CDR1 and CDR2: LNHDA and SQIVND (reference sequence). The CDR3 covers 13 residues. The germline V and J ends were trimmed by 6 bases and 3 bases, with 11 bases remaining between them. Here the CDR3 reads CASSPWGDYGYTF. CDR3 coding DNA: TGTGCCAGTAGCCCCTGGGGGGACTATGGCTACACCTTC.

The rearrangement uses TRBV5-4 and TRBJ2-2; a weak D match, TRBD1 (5 bases). With 3 bases removed from V and 2 bases from J, the gap between germline ends came to 8 bases. The germline V gene encodes CDR1 SGHNT and CDR2 YYREEE (reference sequence). The CDR3 sequence is 14 residues long. This CDR3 is CASSSTVNTGELFF. In DNA, the CDR3 is TGTGCCAGCAGCTCGACAGTTAACACCGGGGAGCTGTTTTTT.

This rearrangement joins TRBV2 to TRBJ1-3; the D gene is possibly TRBD1 (6 bases). Germline CDR1 reads SNHLY; CDR2 reads FYNNEI. Between the trimmed V and J ends, which lost 6 bases and 3 bases, there was a span of 21 bases. CDR3 size: 17 residues. The CDR3 region is CASSFTQPTGIGNTIYF. The CDR3 DNA follows: TGTGCCAGCAGCTTTACTCAACCAACAGGGATTGGAAACACCATATATTTT.

The V call is TRBV14, the J call TRBJ1-2; TRBD1 aligns across 7 bases. After removal of 4 bases from V and 4 bases from J, the junction contained 3 bases not matched to a gene. Germline CDR1 reads SGHDN; CDR2 reads FVKESK. The length of the CDR3 is 13 residues. CDR3 sequence (DNA): TGTGCCAGCAGCCCGGGACAGTCCTATGGCTACACCTTC. Its translation is CASSPGQSYGYTF.

The chain combines TRBV18 with TRBJ1-2, with TRBD1 matching over 8 bases. The CDR3 has 14 amino acids. CDR1 KGHSH and CDR2 LQKENI come from the germline V gene. Trimming cost V 5 bases and J 4 bases; bases outside gene matches: 6. The CDR3 protein is CASSAGQGSYGYTF. The CDR3 DNA reads TGTGCCAGCTCAGCCGGACAGGGTTCCTATGGCTACACCTTC.

This rearrangement joins TRBV2 to TRBJ2-3, with TRBD2 as a possible D gene (5 bases). CDR1 is SNHLY, CDR2 FYNNEI, per germline. V lost 6 bases to trimming and J lost 0 bases, with 10 bases between them. This CDR3 has 14 residues. The CDR3 reads CASRAGLSTDTQYF. CDR3 DNA sequence: TGTGCCAGCAGAGCCGGACTTAGCACAGATACGCAGTATTTT.